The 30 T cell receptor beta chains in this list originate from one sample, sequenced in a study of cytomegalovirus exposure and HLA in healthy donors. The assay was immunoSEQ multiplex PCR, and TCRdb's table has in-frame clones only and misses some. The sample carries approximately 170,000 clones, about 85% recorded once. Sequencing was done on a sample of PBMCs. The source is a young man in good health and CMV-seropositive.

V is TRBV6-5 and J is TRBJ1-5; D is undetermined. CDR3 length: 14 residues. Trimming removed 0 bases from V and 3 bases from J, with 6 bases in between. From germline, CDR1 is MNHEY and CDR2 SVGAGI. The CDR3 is CASSYSTANQPQHF. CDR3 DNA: TGTGCCAGCAGTTACTCAACAGCCAATCAGCCCCAGCATTTT.

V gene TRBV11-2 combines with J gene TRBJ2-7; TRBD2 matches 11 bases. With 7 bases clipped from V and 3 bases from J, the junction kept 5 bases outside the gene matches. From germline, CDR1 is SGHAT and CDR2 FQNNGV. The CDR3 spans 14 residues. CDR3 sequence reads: CASTTSGGFYEQYF. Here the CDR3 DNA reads TGTGCCAGCACTACTAGCGGGGGTTTCTACGAGCAGTACTTC.

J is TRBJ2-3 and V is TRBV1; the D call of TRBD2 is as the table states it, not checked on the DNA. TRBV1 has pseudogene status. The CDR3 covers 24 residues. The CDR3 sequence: CTSSQPGSLPGTSGGALRTDTQYF. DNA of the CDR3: TGCACCAGCAGCCAGCCCGGTAGTTTGCCCGGGACTAGCGGGGGGGCTTTGCGGACAGATACGCAGTATTTT.

Here the CDR3 reads CASRMGTDKNIQYF. CDR3 nucleotides: TGTGCCAGCAGAATGGGGACAGACAAAAACATTCAGTACTTC. The rearrangement joins TRBV2 to TRBJ2-4; 7 bases are a match to TRBD1. The ends lost 6 bases at V and 3 bases at J; junction bases unmatched: 5. CDR1 and CDR2 (germline): SNHLY, FYNNEI. The CDR3 length is 14 residues. The entire variable domain, with the rest obtained from reference TRBV2 and TRBJ2-4, is as follows: EPEVTQTPSHQVTQMGQEVILRCVPISNHLYFYWYRQILGQKVEFLVSFYNNEISEKSEIFDDQFSVERPDGSNFTLKIRSTKLEDSAMYFCASRMGTDKNIQYFGAGTRLSVL.

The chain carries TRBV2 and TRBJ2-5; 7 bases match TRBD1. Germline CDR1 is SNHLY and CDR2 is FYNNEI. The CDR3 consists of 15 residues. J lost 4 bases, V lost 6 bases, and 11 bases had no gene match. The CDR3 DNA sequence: TGTGCCAGCAGGGATAAGGGGGCCGTTCCAGAGACCCAGTACTTC. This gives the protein CASRDKGAVPETQYF.

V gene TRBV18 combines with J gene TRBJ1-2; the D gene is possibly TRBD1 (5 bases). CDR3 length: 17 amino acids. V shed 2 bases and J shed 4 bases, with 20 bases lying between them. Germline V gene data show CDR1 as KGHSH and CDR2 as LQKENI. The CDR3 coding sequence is TGTGCCAGCTCACCATTGGTTTCGGAAGGGGTTGGCTATGGCTACACCTTC. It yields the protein CASSPLVSEGVGYGYTF.

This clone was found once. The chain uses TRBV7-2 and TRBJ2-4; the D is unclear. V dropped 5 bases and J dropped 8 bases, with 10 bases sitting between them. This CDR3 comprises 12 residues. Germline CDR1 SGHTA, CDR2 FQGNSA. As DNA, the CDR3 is TGTGCCAGCAGCCCTCTTACGGACATTCAGTACTTC. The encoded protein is CASSPLTDIQYF. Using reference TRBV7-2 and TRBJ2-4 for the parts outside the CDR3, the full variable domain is GAGVSQSPSNKVTEKGKDVELRCDPISGHTALYWYRQSLGQGLEFLIYFQGNSAPDKSGLPSDRFSAERTGGSVSTLTIQRTQQEDSAVYLCASSPLTDIQYFGAGTRLSVL.

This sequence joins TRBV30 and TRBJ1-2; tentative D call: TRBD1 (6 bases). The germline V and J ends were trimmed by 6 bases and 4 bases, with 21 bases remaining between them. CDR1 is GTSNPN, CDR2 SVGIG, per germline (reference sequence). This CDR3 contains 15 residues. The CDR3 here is CACHRGGPVIYGYTF. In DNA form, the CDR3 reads TGTGCCTGCCACCGGGGGGGCCCTGTTATCTATGGCTACACCTTC.

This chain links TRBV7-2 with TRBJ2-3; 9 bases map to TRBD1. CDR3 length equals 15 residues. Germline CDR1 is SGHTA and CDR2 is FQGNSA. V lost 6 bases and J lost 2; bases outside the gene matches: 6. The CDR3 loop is CASRTRDRATDTQYF. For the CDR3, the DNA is TGTGCCAGCAGGACCCGGGACAGGGCCACAGATACGCAGTATTTT.

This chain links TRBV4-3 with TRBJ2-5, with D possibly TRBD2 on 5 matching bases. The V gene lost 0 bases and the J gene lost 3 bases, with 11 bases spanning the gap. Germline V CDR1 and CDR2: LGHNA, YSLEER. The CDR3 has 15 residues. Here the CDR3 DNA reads TGCGCCAGCAGCCAAGATCGGGATCTTAAAGAGACCCAGTACTTC. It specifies CASSQDRDLKETQYF.

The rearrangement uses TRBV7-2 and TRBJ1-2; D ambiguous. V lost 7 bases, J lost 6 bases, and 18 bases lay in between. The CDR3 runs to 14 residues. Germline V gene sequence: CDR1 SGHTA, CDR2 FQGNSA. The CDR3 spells CASTPVGELNGYTF. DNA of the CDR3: TGTGCCAGCACCCCGGTGGGCGAGCTGAATGGCTACACCTTC.

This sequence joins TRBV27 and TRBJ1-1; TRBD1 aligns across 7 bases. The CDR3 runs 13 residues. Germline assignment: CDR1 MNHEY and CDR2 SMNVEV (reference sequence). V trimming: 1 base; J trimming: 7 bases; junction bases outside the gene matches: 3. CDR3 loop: CASSLYRGGEAFF. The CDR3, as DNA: TGTGCCAGCAGTTTATACAGGGGAGGTGAAGCTTTCTTT.

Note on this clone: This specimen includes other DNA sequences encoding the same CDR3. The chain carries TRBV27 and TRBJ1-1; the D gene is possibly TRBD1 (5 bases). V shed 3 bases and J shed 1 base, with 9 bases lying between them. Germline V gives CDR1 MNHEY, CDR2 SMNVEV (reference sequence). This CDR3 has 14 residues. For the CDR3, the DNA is TGTGCCAGCAGTTTCACAGGCACGAACACTGAAGCTTTCTTT. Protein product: CASSFTGTNTEAFF.

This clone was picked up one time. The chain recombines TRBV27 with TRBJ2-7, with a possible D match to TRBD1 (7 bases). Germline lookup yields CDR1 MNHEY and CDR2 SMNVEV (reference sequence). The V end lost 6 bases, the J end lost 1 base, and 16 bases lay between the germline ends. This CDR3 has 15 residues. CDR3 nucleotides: TGTGCCAGCAGCTCGAGGCAGGGGGGTTCCTACGAGCAGTACTTC. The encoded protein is CASSSRQGGSYEQYF.

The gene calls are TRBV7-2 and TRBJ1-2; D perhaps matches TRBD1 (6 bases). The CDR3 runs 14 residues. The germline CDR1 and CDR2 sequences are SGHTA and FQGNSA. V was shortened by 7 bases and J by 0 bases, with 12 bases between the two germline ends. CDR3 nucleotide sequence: TGTGCCAGCATCCCGACAGGAGCTAACTATGGCTACACCTTC. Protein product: CASIPTGANYGYTF.

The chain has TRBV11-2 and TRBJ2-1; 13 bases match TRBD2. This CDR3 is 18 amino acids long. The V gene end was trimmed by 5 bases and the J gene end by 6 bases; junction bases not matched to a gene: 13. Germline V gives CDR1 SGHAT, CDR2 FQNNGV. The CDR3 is CASSPRTSGGIAGNEQFF. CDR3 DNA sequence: TGTGCCAGCAGCCCGAGGACTAGCGGGGGCATAGCTGGCAATGAGCAGTTCTTC.

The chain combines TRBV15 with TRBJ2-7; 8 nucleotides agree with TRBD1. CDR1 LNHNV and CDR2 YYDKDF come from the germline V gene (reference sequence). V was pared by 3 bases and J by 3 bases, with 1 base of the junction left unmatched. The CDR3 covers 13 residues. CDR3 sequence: CATSRDRDYEQYF. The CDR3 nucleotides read TGTGCCACCAGCAGGGACAGGGACTACGAGCAGTACTTC.

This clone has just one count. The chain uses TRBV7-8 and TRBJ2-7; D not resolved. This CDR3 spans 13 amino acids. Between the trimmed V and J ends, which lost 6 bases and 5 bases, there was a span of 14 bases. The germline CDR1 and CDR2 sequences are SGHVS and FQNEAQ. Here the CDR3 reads CASRGGSRDEQYF. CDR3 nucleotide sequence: TGTGCCAGCAGAGGTGGGTCCCGGGACGAGCAGTACTTC.

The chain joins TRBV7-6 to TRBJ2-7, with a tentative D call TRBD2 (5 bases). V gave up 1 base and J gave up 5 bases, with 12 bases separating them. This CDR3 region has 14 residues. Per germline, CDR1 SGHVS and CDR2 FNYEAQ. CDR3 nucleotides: TGTGCCAGCAGCTTAGTCGGGGTAGTCAACGAGCAGTACTTC. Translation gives CASSLVGVVNEQYF.

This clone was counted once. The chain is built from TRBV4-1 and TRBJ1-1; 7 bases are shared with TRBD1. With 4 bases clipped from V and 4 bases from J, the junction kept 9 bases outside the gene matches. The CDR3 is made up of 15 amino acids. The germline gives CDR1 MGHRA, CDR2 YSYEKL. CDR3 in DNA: TGCGCCAGCAGCCCTGGAGACAGGGTGGGCACTGAAGCTTTCTTT. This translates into CASSPGDRVGTEAFF.

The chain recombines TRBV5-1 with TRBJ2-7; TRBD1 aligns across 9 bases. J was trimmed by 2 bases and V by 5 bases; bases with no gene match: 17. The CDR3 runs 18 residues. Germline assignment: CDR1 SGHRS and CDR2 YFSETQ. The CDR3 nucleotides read TGCGCCAGCAGGGCGAGGACAGCGGGACAGGGAAATCCCTACGAGCAGTACTTC. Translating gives CASRARTAGQGNPYEQYF.

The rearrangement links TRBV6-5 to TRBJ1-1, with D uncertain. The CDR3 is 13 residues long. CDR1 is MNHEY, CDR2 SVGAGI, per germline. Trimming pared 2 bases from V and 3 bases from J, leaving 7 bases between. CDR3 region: CASSYQKYTEAFF. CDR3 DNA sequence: TGTGCCAGCAGTTACCAGAAGTACACTGAAGCTTTCTTT.

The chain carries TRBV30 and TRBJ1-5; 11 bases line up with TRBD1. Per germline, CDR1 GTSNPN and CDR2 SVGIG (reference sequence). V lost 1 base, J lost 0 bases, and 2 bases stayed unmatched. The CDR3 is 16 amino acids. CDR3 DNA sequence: TGTGCCTGGAGTGCCGGGACAGGGGGTAGCAATCAGCCCCAGCATTTT. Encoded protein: CAWSAGTGGSNQPQHF.

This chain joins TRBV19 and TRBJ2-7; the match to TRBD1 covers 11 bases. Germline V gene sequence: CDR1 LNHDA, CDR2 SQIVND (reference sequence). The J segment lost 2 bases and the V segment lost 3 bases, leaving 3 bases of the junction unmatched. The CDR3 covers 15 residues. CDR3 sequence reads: CASSIGGQGAYEQYF. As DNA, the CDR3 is TGTGCCAGTAGTATTGGGGGACAGGGGGCCTACGAGCAGTACTTC.

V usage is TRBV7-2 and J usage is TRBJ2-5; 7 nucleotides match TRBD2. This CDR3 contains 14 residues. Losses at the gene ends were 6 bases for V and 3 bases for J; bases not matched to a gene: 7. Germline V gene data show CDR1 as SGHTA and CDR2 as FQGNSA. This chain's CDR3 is CASSRNGGKETQYF. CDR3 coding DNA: TGTGCCAGCAGTCGAAACGGGGGGAAAGAGACCCAGTACTTC. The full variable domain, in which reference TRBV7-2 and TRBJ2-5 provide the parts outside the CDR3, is GAGVSQSPSNKVTEKGKDVELRCDPISGHTALYWYRQSLGQGLEFLIYFQGNSAPDKSGLPSDRFSAERTGGSVSTLTIQRTQQEDSAVYLCASSRNGGKETQYFGPGTRLLVL.

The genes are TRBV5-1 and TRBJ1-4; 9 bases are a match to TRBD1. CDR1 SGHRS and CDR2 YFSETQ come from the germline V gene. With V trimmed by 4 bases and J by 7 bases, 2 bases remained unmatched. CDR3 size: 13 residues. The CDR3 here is CASSGTGSEKLFF. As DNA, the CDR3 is TGCGCCAGCAGCGGGACAGGGAGTGAAAAACTGTTTTTT.

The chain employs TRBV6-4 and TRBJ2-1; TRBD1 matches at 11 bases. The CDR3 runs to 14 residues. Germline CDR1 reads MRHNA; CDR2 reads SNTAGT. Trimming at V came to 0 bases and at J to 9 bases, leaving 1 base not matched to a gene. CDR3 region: CASSDSGTGGEQFF. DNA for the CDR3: TGTGCCAGCAGTGACTCCGGGACAGGGGGTGAGCAGTTCTTC.

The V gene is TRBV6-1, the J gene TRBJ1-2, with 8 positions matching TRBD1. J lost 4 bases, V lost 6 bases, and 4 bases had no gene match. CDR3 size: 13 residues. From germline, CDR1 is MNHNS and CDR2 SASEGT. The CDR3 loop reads CASRTGALYGYTF. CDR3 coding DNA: TGTGCCAGCAGGACAGGGGCGCTCTATGGCTACACCTTC.

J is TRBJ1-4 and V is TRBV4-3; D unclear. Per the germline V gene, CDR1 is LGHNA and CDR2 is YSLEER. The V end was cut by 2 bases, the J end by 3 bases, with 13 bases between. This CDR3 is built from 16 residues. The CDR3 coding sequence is TGCGCCAGCAGCCAACTCTTCCAGATGGCTAATGAAAAACTGTTTTTT. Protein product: CASSQLFQMANEKLFF.

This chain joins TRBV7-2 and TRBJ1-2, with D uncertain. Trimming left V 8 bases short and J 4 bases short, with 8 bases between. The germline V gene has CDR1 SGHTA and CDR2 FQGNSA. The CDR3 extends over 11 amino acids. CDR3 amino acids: CASGSSYGYTF. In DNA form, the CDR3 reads TGTGCCAGCGGGAGCTCCTATGGCTACACCTTC.